This TCR beta chain stems from a study of beta chain features in type 1 diabetes. Study overall: Examination spanned fewer than 140,000,000 sorted cells from all samples.

Expressed TCRB transcripts got sequenced, as all isolated RNA was reverse transcribed. The protocol was immunoSEQ multiplex PCR, while the TCRdb copy is restricted to in-frame clones and leaves out a portion. The table shows about 280,000 clones, with approximately 15% occurring only once. On this clone: Its target is unknown.

Points from the study as a whole: All four CD4+ subsets from Type 1 diabetes patients carried moderately but significantly shorter TCRB CDR3s. There were fewer insertions and more deletions at the VDJ junctions of type 1 diabetes patients.

Sequencing was done on a sample of naive CD4+ T cells from blood. The sequence was collected from a man aged 18 to 29 with type 1 diabetes.

DNA of the CDR3: TGTGCCAGCAGTGAGGGGGGGGAGACCCAGTACTTC. It codes for CASSEGGETQYF. This chain links TRBV28 with TRBJ2-5; possibly TRBD2 for D (7 bases). The CDR3 is made up of 12 amino acids. With 5 bases removed from V and 5 bases from J, the gap between germline ends came to 9 bases. CDR1 and CDR2 from the germline V gene are MDHEN and SYDVKM.